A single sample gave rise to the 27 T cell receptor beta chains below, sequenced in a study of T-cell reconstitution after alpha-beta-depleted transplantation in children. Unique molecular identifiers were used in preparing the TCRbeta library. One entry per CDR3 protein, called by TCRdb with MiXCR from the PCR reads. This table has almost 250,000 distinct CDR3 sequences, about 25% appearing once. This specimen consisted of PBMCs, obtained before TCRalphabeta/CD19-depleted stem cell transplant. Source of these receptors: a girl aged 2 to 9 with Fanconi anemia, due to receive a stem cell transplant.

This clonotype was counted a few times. The CDR3 region has the DNA TGTGCCAGCAGCTTGAGTCCGGCGGGGGGAGAGACCCAGTACTTC. Amino acids: CASSLSPAGGETQYF. The chain couples TRBV7-2 to TRBJ2-5, with 8 bases matching TRBD2. The V gene's germline CDR1 is SGHTA and CDR2 FQGNSA. V trimming: 3 bases; J trimming: 4 bases; junction bases outside the gene matches: 7. There are 15 residues in the CDR3. The variable domain in full, with the rest retrieved from reference TRBV7-2 and TRBJ2-5, is GAGVSQSPSNKVTEKGKDVELRCDPISGHTALYWYRQSLGQGLEFLIYFQGNSAPDKSGLPSDRFSAERTGGSVSTLTIQRTQQEDSAVYLCASSLSPAGGETQYFGPGTRLLVL.

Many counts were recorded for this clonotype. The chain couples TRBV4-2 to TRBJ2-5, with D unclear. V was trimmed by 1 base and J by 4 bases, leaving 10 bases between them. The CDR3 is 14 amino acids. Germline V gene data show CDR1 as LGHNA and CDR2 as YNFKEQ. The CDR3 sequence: CASSQALVGETQYF. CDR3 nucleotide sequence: TGTGCCAGCAGCCAAGCTCTAGTAGGAGAGACCCAGTACTTC.

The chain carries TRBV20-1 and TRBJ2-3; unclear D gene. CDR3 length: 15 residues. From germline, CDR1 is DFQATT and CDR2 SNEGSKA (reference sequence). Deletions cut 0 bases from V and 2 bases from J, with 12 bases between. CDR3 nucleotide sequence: TGCAGTGCTAGAGACCCGGCGAGGTCCACAGATACGCAGTATTTT. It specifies CSARDPARSTDTQYF.

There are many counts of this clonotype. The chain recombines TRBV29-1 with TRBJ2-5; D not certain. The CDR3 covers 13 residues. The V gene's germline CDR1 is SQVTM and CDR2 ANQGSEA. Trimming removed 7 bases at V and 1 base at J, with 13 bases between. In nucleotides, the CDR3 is TGCAGCGCCCAAACAGACCTCCAAGAGACCCAGTACTTC. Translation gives CSAQTDLQETQYF.

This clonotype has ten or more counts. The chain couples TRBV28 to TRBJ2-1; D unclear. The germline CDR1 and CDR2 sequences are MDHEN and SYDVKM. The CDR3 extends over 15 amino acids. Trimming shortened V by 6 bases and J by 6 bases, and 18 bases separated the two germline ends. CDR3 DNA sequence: TGTGCCAGCAGGTTCTATGCGGACGGCGTCAATGAGCAGTTCTTC. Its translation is CASRFYADGVNEQFF. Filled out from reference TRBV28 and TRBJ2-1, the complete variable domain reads DVKVTQSSRYLVKRTGEKVFLECVQDMDHENMFWYRQDPGLGLRLIYFSYDVKMKEKGDIPEGYSVSREKKERFSLILESASTNQTSMYLCASRFYADGVNEQFFGPGTRLTVL.

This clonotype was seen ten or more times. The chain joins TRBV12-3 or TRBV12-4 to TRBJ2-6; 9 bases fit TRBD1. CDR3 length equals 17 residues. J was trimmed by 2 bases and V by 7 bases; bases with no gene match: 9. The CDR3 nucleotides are TGTGCCAGCACCATCGGGACAGGGTACGCTGGGGCCAACGTCCTGACTTTC. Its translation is CASTIGTGYAGANVLTF.

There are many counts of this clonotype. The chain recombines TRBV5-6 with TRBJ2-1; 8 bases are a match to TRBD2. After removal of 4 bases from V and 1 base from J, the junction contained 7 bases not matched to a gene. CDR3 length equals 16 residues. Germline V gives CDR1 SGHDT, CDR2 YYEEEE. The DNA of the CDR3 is TGTGCCAGCAGCCTCGGGGGGGCAGGGTCCTACAATGAGCAGTTCTTC. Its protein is CASSLGGAGSYNEQFF.

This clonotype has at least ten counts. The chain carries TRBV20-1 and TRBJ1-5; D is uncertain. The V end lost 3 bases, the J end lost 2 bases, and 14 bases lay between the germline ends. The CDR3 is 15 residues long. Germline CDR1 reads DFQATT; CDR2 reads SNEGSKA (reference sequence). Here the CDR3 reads CSASSPAPGNQPQHF. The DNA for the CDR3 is TGCAGTGCTAGCTCCCCAGCGCCAGGCAATCAGCCCCAGCATTTT.

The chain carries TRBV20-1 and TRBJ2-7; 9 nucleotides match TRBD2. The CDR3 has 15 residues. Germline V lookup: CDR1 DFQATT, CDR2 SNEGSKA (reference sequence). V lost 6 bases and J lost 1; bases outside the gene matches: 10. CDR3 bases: TGCAGTGCCCCCCTGCCGGGACTAGCATCCTACGAGCAGTACTTC. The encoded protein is CSAPLPGLASYEQYF.

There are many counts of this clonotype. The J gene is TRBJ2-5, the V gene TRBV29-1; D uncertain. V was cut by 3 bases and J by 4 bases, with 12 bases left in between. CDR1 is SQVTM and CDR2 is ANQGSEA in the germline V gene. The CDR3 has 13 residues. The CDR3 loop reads CSVDLRLGETQYF. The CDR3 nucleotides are TGCAGCGTTGACCTGCGTCTCGGAGAGACCCAGTACTTC.

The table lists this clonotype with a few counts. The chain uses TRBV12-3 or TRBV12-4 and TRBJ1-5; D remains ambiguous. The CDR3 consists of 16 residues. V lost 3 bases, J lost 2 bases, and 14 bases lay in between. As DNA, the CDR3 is TGTGCCAGCAGTTTCAACTTGGGAATTGGCAATCAGCCCCAGCATTTT. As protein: CASSFNLGIGNQPQHF.

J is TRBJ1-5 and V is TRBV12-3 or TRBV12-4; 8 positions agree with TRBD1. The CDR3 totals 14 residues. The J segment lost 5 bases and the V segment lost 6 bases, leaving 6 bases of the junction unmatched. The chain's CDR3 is CASRAGTGHQPQHF. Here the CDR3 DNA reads TGTGCCAGCAGAGCCGGGACAGGCCATCAGCCCCAGCATTTT.

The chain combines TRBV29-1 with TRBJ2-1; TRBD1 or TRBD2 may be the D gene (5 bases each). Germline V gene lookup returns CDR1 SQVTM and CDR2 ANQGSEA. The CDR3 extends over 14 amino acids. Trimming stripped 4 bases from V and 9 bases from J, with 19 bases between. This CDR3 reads CSVGRGATLGEQFF. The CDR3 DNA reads TGCAGCGTTGGTAGGGGAGCCACCTTGGGTGAGCAGTTCTTC.

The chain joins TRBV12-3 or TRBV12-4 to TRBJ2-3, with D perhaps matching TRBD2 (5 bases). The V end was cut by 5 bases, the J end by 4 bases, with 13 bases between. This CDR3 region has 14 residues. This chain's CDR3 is CASSPGRVPDTQYF. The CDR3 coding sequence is TGTGCCAGCAGTCCCGGGCGGGTTCCAGATACGCAGTATTTT.

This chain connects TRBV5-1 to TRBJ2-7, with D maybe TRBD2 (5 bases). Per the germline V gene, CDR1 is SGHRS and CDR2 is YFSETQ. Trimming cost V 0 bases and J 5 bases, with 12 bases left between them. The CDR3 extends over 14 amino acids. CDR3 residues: CASSLVPGGDEQYF. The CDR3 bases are TGCGCCAGCAGCTTGGTTCCCGGAGGTGACGAGCAGTACTTC.

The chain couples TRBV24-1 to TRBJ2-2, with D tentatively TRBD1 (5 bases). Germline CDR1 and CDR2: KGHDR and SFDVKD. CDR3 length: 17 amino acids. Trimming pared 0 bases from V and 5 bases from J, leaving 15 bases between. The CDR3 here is CATSDLQLAGRTGELFF. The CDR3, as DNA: TGTGCCACCAGTGATTTGCAGTTAGCAGGGCGAACCGGGGAGCTGTTTTTT.

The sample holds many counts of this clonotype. The CDR3 protein is CASSARRLAGGSYNEQFF. The CDR3 coding sequence is TGTGCCAGCAGCGCGCGACGACTAGCGGGAGGGTCCTACAATGAGCAGTTCTTC. The chain is built from TRBV9 and TRBJ2-1; 14 positions agree with TRBD2. V was pared by 3 bases and J by 1 base, with 6 bases of the junction left unmatched. This CDR3 has 18 amino acids. Germline CDR1 reads SGDLS; CDR2 reads YYNGEE.

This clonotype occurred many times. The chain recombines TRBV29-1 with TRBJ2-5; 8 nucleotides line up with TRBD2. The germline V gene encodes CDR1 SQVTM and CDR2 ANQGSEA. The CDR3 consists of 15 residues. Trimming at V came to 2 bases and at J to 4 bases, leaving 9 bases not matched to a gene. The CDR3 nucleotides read TGCAGCGTTGAATCCCCCCGGGGGGGTCGAGAGACCCAGTACTTC. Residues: CSVESPRGGRETQYF.

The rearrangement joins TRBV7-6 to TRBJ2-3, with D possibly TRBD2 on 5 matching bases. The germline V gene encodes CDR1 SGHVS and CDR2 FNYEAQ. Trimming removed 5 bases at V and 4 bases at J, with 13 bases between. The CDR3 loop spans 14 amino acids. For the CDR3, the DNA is TGTGCCAGCAGCCGAGCACTAGGGCCAGATACGCAGTATTTT. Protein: CASSRALGPDTQYF. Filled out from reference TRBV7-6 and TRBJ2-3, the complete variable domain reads GAGVSQSPRYKVTKRGQDVALRCDPISGHVSLYWYRQALGQGPEFLTYFNYEAQQDKSGLPNDRFSAERPEGSISTLTIQRTEQRDSAMYRCASSRALGPDTQYFGPGTRLTVL.

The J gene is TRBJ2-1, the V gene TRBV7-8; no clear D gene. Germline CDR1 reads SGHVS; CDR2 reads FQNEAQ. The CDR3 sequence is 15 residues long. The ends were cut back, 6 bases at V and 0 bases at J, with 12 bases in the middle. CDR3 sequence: CASSPAASSYNEQFF. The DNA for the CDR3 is TGTGCCAGCAGTCCTGCGGCGAGCTCCTACAATGAGCAGTTCTTC.

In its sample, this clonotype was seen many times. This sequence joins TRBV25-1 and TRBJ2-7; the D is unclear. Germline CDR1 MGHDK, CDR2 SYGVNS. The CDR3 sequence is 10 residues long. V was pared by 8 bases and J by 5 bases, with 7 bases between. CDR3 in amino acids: CASGWDEQYF. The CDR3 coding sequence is TGTGCCAGCGGTTGGGACGAGCAGTACTTC.

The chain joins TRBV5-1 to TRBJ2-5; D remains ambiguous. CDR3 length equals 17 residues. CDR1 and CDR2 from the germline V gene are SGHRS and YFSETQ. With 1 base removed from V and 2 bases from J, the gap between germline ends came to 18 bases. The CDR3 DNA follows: TGCGCCAGCAGCTTGTGTGTCGGTTCCGGCTGTCAAGAGACCCAGTACTTC. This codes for CASSLCVGSGCQETQYF.

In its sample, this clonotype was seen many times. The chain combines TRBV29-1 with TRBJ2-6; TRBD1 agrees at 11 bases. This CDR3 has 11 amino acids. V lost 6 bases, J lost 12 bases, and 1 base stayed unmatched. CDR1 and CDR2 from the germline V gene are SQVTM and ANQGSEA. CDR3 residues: CSVGQGGVLTF. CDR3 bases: TGCAGCGTGGGACAGGGGGGCGTCCTGACTTTC.

The CDR3 is CASILRGGTTQETQYF. The CDR3, as DNA: TGTGCCAGCATACTCAGGGGTGGGACTACGCAAGAGACCCAGTACTTC. The genes are TRBV2 and TRBJ2-5; D possibly corresponds to TRBD2 (7 bases). The length of the CDR3 is 16 residues. The V gene's germline CDR1 is SNHLY and CDR2 FYNNEI. V lost 7 bases and J lost 2, with 20 bases in between.

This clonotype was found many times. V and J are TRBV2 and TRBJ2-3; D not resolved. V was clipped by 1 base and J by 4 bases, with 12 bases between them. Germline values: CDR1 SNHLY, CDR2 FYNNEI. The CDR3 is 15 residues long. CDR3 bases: TGTGCCAGCAGTGAAGACGGTGGGTTAGCAGATACGCAGTATTTT. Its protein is CASSEDGGLADTQYF.

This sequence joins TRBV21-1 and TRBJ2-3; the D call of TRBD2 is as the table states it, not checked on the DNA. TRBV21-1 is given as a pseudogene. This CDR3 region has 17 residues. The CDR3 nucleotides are TGTGCCAGCAGCAAAGTGACTAGCGGGAGAAGTGCAGATACGCAGTATTTT. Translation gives CASSKVTSGRSADTQYF.

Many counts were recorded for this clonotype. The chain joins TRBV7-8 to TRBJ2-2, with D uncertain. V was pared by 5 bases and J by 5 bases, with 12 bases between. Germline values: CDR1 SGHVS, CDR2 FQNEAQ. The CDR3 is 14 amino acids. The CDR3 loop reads CASSLGRITGELFF. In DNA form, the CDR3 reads TGTGCCAGCAGCCTTGGACGTATTACCGGGGAGCTGTTTTTT.